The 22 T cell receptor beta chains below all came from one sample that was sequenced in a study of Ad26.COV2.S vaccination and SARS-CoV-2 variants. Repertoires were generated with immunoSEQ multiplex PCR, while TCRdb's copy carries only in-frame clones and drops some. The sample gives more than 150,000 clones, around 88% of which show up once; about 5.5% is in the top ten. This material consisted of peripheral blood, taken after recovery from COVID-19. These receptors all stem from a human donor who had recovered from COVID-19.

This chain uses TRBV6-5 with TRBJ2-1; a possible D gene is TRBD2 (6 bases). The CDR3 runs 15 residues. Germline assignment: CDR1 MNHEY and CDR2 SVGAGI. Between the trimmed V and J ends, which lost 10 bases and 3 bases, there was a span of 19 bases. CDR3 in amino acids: CATSGAAGSYNEQFF. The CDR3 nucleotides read TGTGCCACCTCCGGGGCAGCGGGTAGCTACAATGAGCAGTTCTTC.

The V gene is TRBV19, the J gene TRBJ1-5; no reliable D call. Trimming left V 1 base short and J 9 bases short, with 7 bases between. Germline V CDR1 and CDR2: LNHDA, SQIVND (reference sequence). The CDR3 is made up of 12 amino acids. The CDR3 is CASSIGFTPQHF. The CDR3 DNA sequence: TGTGCCAGTAGTATAGGGTTTACGCCCCAGCATTTT.

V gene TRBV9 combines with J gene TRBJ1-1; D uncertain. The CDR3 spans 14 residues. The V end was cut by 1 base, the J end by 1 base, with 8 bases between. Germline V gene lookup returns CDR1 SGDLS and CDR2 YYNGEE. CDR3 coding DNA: TGTGCCAGCAGCGTAATGTCAGCGAACACTGAAGCTTTCTTT. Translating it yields CASSVMSANTEAFF.

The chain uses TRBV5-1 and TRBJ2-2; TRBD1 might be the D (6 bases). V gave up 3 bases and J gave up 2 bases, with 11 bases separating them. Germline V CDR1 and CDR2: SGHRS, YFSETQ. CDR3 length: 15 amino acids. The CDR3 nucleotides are TGCGCCAGCAGCTCAGGACAGACCAACACCGGGGAGCTGTTTTTT. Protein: CASSSGQTNTGELFF.

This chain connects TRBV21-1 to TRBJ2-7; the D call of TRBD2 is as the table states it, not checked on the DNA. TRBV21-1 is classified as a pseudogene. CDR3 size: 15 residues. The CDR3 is CASSKIAGASYEQYF. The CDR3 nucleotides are TGTGCCAGCAGCAAGATAGCGGGGGCCTCCTACGAGCAGTACTTC.

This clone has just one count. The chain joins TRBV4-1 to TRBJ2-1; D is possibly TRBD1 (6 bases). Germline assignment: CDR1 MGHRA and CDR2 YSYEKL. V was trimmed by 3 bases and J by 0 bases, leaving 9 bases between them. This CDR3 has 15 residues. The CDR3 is CASSHGTLSYNEQFF. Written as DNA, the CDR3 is TGCGCCAGCAGCCACGGGACACTCTCCTACAATGAGCAGTTCTTC.

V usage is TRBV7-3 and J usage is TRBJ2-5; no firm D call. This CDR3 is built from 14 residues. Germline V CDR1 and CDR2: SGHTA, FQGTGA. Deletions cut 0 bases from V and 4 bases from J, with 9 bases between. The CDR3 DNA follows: TGTGCCAGCAGCTTAACGCCGGGCCGAGAGACCCAGTACTTC. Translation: CASSLTPGRETQYF.

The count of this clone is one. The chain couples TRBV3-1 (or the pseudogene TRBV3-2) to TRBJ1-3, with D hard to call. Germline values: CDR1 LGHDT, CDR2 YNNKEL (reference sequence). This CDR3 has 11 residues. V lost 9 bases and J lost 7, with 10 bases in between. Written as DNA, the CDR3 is TGTGCCAGTGCCTCCCTGAACACCATATATTTT. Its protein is CASASLNTIYF.

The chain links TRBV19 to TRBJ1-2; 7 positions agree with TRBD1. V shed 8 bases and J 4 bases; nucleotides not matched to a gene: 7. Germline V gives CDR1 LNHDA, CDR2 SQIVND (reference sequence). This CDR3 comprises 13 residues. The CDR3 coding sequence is TGTGCCAGTTTCAGGGGGATTCCCTATGGCTACACCTTC. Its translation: CASFRGIPYGYTF. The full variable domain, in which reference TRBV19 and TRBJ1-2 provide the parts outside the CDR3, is DGGITQSPKYLFRKEGQNVTLSCEQNLNHDAMYWYRQDPGQGLRLIYYSQIVNDFQKGDIAEGYSVSREKKESFPLTVTSAQKNPTAFYLCASFRGIPYGYTFGSGTRLTVV.

The chain's CDR3 is CASSPLGQGARRQYF. The CDR3 region has the DNA TGTGCCAGCAGCCCCTTGGGACAGGGGGCGCGTAGGCAGTACTTC. The J gene is TRBJ2-7, the V gene TRBV3-1 (or the pseudogene TRBV3-2), with 12 nucleotides matching TRBD1. Trimming cost V 4 bases and J 9 bases; bases outside gene matches: 10. The germline V gene encodes CDR1 LGHDT and CDR2 YNNKEL (reference sequence). This CDR3 spans 15 amino acids.

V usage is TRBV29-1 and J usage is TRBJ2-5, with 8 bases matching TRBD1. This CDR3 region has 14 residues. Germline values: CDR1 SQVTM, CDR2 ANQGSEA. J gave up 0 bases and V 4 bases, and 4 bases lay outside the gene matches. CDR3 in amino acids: CSVATGDYQETQYF. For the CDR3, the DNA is TGCAGCGTTGCGACAGGGGATTACCAAGAGACCCAGTACTTC.

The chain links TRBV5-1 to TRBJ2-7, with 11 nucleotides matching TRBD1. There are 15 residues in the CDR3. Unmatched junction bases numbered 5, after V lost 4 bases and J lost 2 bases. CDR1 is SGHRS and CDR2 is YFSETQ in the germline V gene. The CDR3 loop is CASSGGTGGAYEQYF. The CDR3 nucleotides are TGCGCCAGCAGCGGTGGGACAGGGGGTGCCTACGAGCAGTACTTC.

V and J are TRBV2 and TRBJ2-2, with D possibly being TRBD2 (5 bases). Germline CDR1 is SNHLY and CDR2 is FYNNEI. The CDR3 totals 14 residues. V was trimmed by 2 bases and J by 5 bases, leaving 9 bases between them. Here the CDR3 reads CASSETRLTGELFF. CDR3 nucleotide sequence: TGTGCCAGCAGTGAAACTAGACTGACCGGGGAGCTGTTTTTT.

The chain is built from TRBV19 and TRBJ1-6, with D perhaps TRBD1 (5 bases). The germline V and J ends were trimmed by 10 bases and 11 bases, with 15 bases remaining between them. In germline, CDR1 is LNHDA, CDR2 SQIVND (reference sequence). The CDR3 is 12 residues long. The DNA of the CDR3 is TGTGCCACCCTGGGCAGGGATACACCCCTCCACTTT. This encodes CATLGRDTPLHF.

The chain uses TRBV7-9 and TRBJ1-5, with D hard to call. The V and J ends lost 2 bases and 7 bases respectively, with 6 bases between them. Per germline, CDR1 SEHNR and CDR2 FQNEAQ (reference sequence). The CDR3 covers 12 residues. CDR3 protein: CASSLNRQPQHF. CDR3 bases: TGTGCCAGCAGCTTAAACCGACAGCCCCAGCATTTT.

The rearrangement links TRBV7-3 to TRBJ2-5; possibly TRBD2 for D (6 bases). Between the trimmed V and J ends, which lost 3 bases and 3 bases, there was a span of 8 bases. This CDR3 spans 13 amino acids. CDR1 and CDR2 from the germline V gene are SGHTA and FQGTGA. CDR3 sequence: CASSFSSEETQYF. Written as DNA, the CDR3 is TGTGCCAGCAGCTTTTCTAGCGAAGAGACCCAGTACTTC.

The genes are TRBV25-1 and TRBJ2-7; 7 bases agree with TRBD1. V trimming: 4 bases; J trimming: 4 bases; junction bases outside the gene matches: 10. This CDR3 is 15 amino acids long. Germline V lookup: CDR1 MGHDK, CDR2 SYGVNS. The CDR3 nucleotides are TGTGCCAGCAGTGGTTGGGACAGAATGGGATACGAGCAGTACTTC. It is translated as CASSGWDRMGYEQYF.

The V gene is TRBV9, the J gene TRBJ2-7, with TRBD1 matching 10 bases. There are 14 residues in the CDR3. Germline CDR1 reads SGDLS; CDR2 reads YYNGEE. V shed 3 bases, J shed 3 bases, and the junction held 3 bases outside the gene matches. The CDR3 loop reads CASSAGTGVYEQYF. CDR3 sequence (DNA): TGTGCCAGCAGCGCCGGGACAGGGGTCTACGAGCAGTACTTC.

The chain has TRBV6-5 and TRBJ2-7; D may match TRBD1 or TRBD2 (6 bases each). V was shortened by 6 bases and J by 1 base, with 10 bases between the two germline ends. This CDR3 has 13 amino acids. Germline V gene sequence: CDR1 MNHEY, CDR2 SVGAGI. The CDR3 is CASSSGASYEQYF. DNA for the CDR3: TGTGCCAGCAGCTCGGGGGCTTCCTACGAGCAGTACTTC.

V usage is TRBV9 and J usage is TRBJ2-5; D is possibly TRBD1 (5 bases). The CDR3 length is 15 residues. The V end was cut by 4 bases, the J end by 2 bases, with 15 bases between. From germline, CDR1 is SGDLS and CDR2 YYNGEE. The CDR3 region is CASSSGFTHQETQYF. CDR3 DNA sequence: TGTGCCAGCAGCTCAGGGTTTACCCATCAAGAGACCCAGTACTTC.

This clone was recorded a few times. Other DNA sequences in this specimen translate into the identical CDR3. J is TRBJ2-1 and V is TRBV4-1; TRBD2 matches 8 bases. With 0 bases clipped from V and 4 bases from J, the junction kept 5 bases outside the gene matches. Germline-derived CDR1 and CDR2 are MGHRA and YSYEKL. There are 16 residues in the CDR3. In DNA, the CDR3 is TGCGCCAGCAGCCAAGAGGGTACTAGCGGTTACAATGAGCAGTTCTTC. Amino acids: CASSQEGTSGYNEQFF.

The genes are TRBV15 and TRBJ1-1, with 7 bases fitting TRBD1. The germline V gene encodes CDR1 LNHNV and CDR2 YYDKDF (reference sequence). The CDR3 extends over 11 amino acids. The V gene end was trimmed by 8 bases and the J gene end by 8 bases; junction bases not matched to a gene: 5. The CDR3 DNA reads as TGTGCCACCCAAGACAGGGAGGAAGCTTTCTTT. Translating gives CATQDREEAFF.